Following are 13 T cell receptor beta chains from one sample sequenced in a study of T cell changes during pregnancy in multiple sclerosis. TCRdb keeps only in-frame clones here, not all; method: immunoSEQ multiplex PCR. Of 80,000 to 100,000 clones in the sample, over 75% are singletons; the top ten hold around 0.76%. This specimen was peripheral blood, taken in the second trimester of pregnancy. The receptors were gathered from a female donor in good health, enrolled as a control in a pregnancy study.

This chain joins TRBV7-9 and TRBJ1-4, with D perhaps TRBD1 (6 bases). This CDR3 has 13 amino acids. Trimming stripped 2 bases from V and 5 bases from J, with 6 bases between. Germline V gives CDR1 SEHNR, CDR2 FQNEAQ (reference sequence). CDR3 in amino acids: CASSLTGNEKLFF. CDR3 sequence (DNA): TGTGCCAGCAGCTTAACAGGGAATGAAAAACTGTTTTTT.

The V call is TRBV28, the J call TRBJ1-4; the match to TRBD1 covers 8 bases. V trimming: 6 bases; J trimming: 4 bases; junction bases outside the gene matches: 10. Germline V gene sequence: CDR1 MDHEN, CDR2 SYDVKM. The CDR3 covers 16 residues. The CDR3 loop reads CASSPPGTGLNEKLFF. CDR3 coding DNA: TGTGCCAGCAGCCCTCCAGGGACAGGCCTTAATGAAAAACTGTTTTTT.

The gene calls are TRBV7-2 and TRBJ2-7; 7 positions match TRBD2. The junction had 10 bases not matched to a gene; V was cut back by 5 bases and J by 6 bases. Germline V gives CDR1 SGHTA, CDR2 FQGNSA. The CDR3 length is 14 residues. The CDR3 reads CASSPAAGEFEQYF. DNA for the CDR3: TGTGCCAGCAGCCCAGCGGCGGGAGAATTCGAGCAGTACTTC. Variable domain in full (rest from reference TRBV7-2 and TRBJ2-7): GAGVSQSPSNKVTEKGKDVELRCDPISGHTALYWYRQSLGQGLEFLIYFQGNSAPDKSGLPSDRFSAERTGGSVSTLTIQRTQQEDSAVYLCASSPAAGEFEQYFGPGTRLTVT.

This chain joins TRBV5-6 and TRBJ2-1, with TRBD2 matching 9 bases. V dropped 4 bases and J dropped 4; count of bases not matched to a gene: 9. Germline V gene lookup returns CDR1 SGHDT and CDR2 YYEEEE. The CDR3 covers 16 residues. CDR3 sequence: CASSPNLAGLYNEQFF. The CDR3 DNA reads as TGTGCCAGCAGCCCGAACCTAGCGGGGCTTTACAATGAGCAGTTCTTC. Combining the CDR3 with reference TRBV5-6 and TRBJ2-1 gives the whole variable domain DAGVTQSPTHLIKTRGQQVTLRCSPKSGHDTVSWYQQALGQGPQFIFQYYEEEERQRGNFPDRFSGHQFPNYSSELNVNALLLGDSALYLCASSPNLAGLYNEQFFGPGTRLTVL.

The chain carries TRBV5-6 and TRBJ2-3; weak D call: TRBD1 (6 bases). The ends were cut back, 3 bases at V and 2 bases at J, with 19 bases in the middle. CDR1 and CDR2 from the germline V gene are SGHDT and YYEEEE. CDR3 length equals 17 residues. The CDR3 sequence is CASSSVRRGQTTDTQYF. The DNA for the CDR3 is TGTGCCAGCAGCTCGGTCCGCAGGGGTCAAACCACAGATACGCAGTATTTT.

The chain links TRBV6-5 to TRBJ1-2; 7 bases match TRBD1. The CDR3 runs to 13 residues. Germline CDR1 MNHEY, CDR2 SVGAGI. V dropped 6 bases and J dropped 4; count of bases not matched to a gene: 5. CDR3 coding DNA: TGTGCCAGCAGGCGACAGGGCGTCTATGGCTACACCTTC. It yields the protein CASRRQGVYGYTF.

The gene calls are TRBV30 and TRBJ1-1; D might be TRBD1 (6 bases). V dropped 1 base and J dropped 10 bases, with 10 bases sitting between them. This CDR3 has 11 residues. CDR1 is GTSNPN, CDR2 SVGIG, per germline (reference sequence). The CDR3: CAWSEGDGAFF. Written as DNA, the CDR3 is TGTGCCTGGAGTGAGGGGGATGGAGCTTTCTTT.

The chain combines TRBV5-1 with TRBJ2-1, with 7 bases fitting TRBD1. Germline trimming cut 4 bases from V and 2 bases from J; bases unmatched to any gene: 9. Germline-derived CDR1 and CDR2 are SGHRS and YFSETQ. The CDR3 length is 16 residues. The CDR3 region is CASSLAGRGTYNEQFF. In nucleotides, the CDR3 is TGCGCCAGCAGCCTGGCCGGCAGGGGGACCTACAATGAGCAGTTCTTC.

The chain uses TRBV28 and TRBJ1-3; D is ambiguous. This CDR3 is built from 14 residues. V was trimmed by 5 bases and J by 5 bases, leaving 13 bases between them. Germline lookup yields CDR1 MDHEN and CDR2 SYDVKM. The CDR3 protein is CASSQHGGRNTIYF. Here the CDR3 DNA reads TGTGCCAGCAGTCAACATGGAGGGAGAAACACCATATATTTT.

The CDR3 sequence is CASSTTITHEQYF. DNA for the CDR3: TGTGCCAGCAGCACTACGATCACCCACGAGCAGTACTTC. V usage is TRBV7-9 and J usage is TRBJ2-7; D call uncertain. Per the germline V gene, CDR1 is SEHNR and CDR2 is FQNEAQ (reference sequence). Trimming removed 5 bases from V and 5 bases from J, with 13 bases in between. This CDR3 is built from 13 residues.

V usage is TRBV6-1 and J usage is TRBJ2-7; TRBD2 aligns across 14 bases. The CDR3 has 14 amino acids. Looked up from germline, CDR1 is MNHNS and CDR2 is SASEGT. With V trimmed by 11 bases and J by 3 bases, 6 bases remained unmatched. The chain's CDR3 is CAGTSGGILYEQYF. The DNA for the CDR3 is TGTGCCGGGACTAGCGGGGGAATACTCTACGAGCAGTACTTC.

The chain is built from TRBV5-1 and TRBJ2-1, with D possibly being TRBD1 (6 bases). Germline V gene sequence: CDR1 SGHRS, CDR2 YFSETQ. This CDR3 has 19 amino acids. The germline V and J ends were trimmed by 4 bases and 1 base, with 24 bases remaining between them. This CDR3 is CASSPDRGLLGWSYNEQFF. The CDR3 DNA is TGCGCCAGCAGCCCGGACAGAGGGCTGTTAGGATGGTCCTACAATGAGCAGTTCTTC.

The CDR3 DNA reads TGTGCCACCGGGACAGCAGGAGGCCAGTACTTC. Residues: CATGTAGGQYF. The rearrangement uses TRBV19 and TRBJ2-5, with 7 nucleotides matching TRBD1. The germline gives CDR1 LNHDA, CDR2 SQIVND (reference sequence). The CDR3 covers 11 residues. Unmatched junction bases numbered 9, after V lost 10 bases and J lost 10 bases. Complete variable domain (other parts from reference TRBV19 and TRBJ2-5): DGGITQSPKYLFRKEGQNVTLSCEQNLNHDAMYWYRQDPGQGLRLIYYSQIVNDFQKGDIAEGYSVSREKKESFPLTVTSAQKNPTAFYLCATGTAGGQYFGPGTRLLVL.